The TCR beta chain described here comes from a study of blood T cell repertoires in COVID-19. The method was immunoSEQ multiplex PCR; TCRdb's version includes in-frame clones alone and lacks a portion of them. The sample contains fewer than 350,000 clones, 80% to 95% of which appear only once. V was pared by 6 bases and J by 5 bases, with 3 bases of the junction left unmatched. The CDR3 runs to 13 residues. CDR1 and CDR2 from the germline V gene are SNHLY and FYNNEI. This clonotype originated in a woman aged 30 to 39 with COVID-19, enrolled during active disease. The sample comprised peripheral blood. The V call is TRBV2, the J call TRBJ1-3; 8 bases align to TRBD1. The CDR3 loop reads CASRGTGRNTIYF. The DNA of the CDR3 is TGTGCCAGCAGGGGGACAGGTCGAAACACCATATATTTT. Combining the CDR3 with reference TRBV2 and TRBJ1-3 gives the whole variable domain EPEVTQTPSHQVTQMGQEVILRCVPISNHLYFYWYRQILGQKVEFLVSFYNNEISEKSEIFDDQFSVERPDGSNFTLKIRSTKLEDSAMYFCASRGTGRNTIYFGEGSWLTVV.